These 5 T cell receptor beta chains came from one sample sequenced in a study of cytomegalovirus exposure and HLA in healthy donors. Generated by immunoSEQ multiplex PCR, the TCRdb table keeps only in-frame clones and is missing some. The profile shows under 250,000 clones, more than 75% of them singletons. The sample was PBMCs. Every receptor here comes from a man aged 18 to 29 in good health and CMV-seropositive.

V is TRBV5-5 and J is TRBJ2-7, with 11 bases identical to TRBD2. CDR1 SGHKS and CDR2 YYEKEE come from the germline V gene (reference sequence). The CDR3 has 19 amino acids. V shed 1 base and J 0 bases; nucleotides not matched to a gene: 12. The CDR3 sequence: CASSLYGTSGVRSSYEQYF. The CDR3 DNA reads TGTGCCAGCAGCTTGTACGGGACTAGCGGTGTCCGGAGCTCCTACGAGCAGTACTTC. Looking up the rest from reference TRBV5-5 and TRBJ2-7 gives the full variable domain: DAGVTQSPTHLIKTRGQQVTLRCSPISGHKSVSWYQQVLGQGPQFIFQYYEKEERGRGNFPDRFSARQFPNYSSELNVNALLLGDSALYLCASSLYGTSGVRSSYEQYFGPGTRLTVT.

On this clone: Distinct nucleotide sequences in the sample also encode this CDR3. V and J are TRBV6-5 and TRBJ2-7; 12 bases match TRBD2. The CDR3 has 15 residues. Germline CDR1 and CDR2: MNHEY and SVGAGI. J was trimmed by 2 bases and V by 4 bases; bases with no gene match: 3. CDR3 sequence (DNA): TGTGCCAGCAGTTCCCGACTAGCGGGGGCCTACGAGCAGTACTTC. Amino acids: CASSSRLAGAYEQYF.

V is TRBV15 and J is TRBJ2-7; D gene ambiguous. Trimming took off 5 bases at V and 5 bases at J, with 13 bases between the two ends. CDR1 and CDR2 from the germline V gene are LNHNV and YYDKDF (reference sequence). The CDR3 extends over 13 amino acids. The CDR3 DNA sequence: TGTGCCACCAGCGTCCGAGATAAAGACGAGCAGTACTTC. Encoded protein: CATSVRDKDEQYF.

The rearrangement links TRBV7-8 to TRBJ2-1; 9 bases map to TRBD2. There are 15 residues in the CDR3. Germline V CDR1 and CDR2: SGHVS, FQNEAQ. With 4 bases clipped from V and 2 bases from J, the junction kept 3 bases outside the gene matches. This CDR3 is CASSYGGRAYNEQFF. CDR3 sequence (DNA): TGTGCCAGCAGCTACGGCGGGAGGGCCTACAATGAGCAGTTCTTC.

The DNA of the CDR3 is TGTGCCAGCAGTGGAGGGGTTCGGGTTACTAATGAAAAACTGTTTTTT. Its protein product is CASSGGVRVTNEKLFF. This rearrangement joins TRBV6-1 to TRBJ1-4; D may be TRBD1 (5 bases). This CDR3 has 16 amino acids. V was shortened by 4 bases and J by 2 bases, with 14 bases between the two germline ends. CDR1 and CDR2 (germline): MNHNS, SASEGT.